These 15 T cell receptor beta chains were sequenced from one sample in a study of control samples from healthy donors and cancer patients. Libraries were prepared by immunoSEQ multiplex PCR; TCRdb keeps only in-frame clonotypes and omits some of them. The data show tens of thousands of clones, with about 93% seen just once and around a quarter held by the top ten. What was sequenced was PBMCs. These receptor sequences come from a woman aged 45-65 years with head and neck cancer.

The rearrangement joins TRBV28 to TRBJ2-5; TRBD1 agrees at 9 bases. V lost 6 bases, J lost 5 bases, and 10 bases stayed unmatched. The CDR3 is 15 residues long. Germline CDR1 is MDHEN and CDR2 is SYDVKM. Here the CDR3 reads CASSPLTGGLETQYF. Written as DNA, the CDR3 is TGTGCCAGCAGCCCGTTAACAGGGGGCTTGGAGACCCAGTACTTC.

The chain uses TRBV19 and TRBJ1-2; 7 nucleotides align to TRBD1. V dropped 6 bases and J dropped 3; count of bases not matched to a gene: 10. The CDR3 spans 15 residues. In germline, CDR1 is LNHDA, CDR2 SQIVND (reference sequence). CDR3 sequence reads: CASSRQGWWDYGYTF. The CDR3 bases are TGTGCCAGTAGCCGACAGGGTTGGTGGGACTATGGCTACACCTTC.

The J gene is TRBJ2-2, the V gene TRBV21-1; the listed D gene, TRBD1, was not tested against the DNA. TRBV21-1 is described as a pseudogene. The CDR3 has 16 residues. CDR3 amino acids: CASFKPGQGISGELFF. The CDR3, as DNA: TGTGCCAGCTTTAAACCCGGACAGGGGATTTCCGGGGAGCTGTTTTTT.

The CDR3 DNA sequence: TGTGCCAGCAGTGAAGATAGGAGATCGAACTATGGCTACACCTTC. This codes for CASSEDRRSNYGYTF. This chain connects TRBV6-1 to TRBJ1-2; D gene unclear. V shed 1 base and J shed 2 bases, with 11 bases lying between them. Germline assignment: CDR1 MNHNS and CDR2 SASEGT. The CDR3 covers 15 residues.

The chain uses TRBV9 and TRBJ2-6, with unresolved D. CDR1 is SGDLS, CDR2 YYNGEE, per germline. This CDR3 comprises 13 residues. V lost 1 base and J lost 2, with 1 base in between. The chain's CDR3 is CASSVTGANVLTF. The CDR3 bases are TGTGCCAGCAGCGTAACTGGGGCCAACGTCCTGACTTTC.

With regard to this clone: One end of the junction does not line up with germline, which may come from a read error. The chain carries TRBV6-6 and TRBJ1-5; D not certain. The CDR3 extends over 13 amino acids. The germline gives CDR1 MNHNY, CDR2 SVGAGI (reference sequence). The CDR3 loop is CTSSSYSNQPQHF. CDR3 sequence (DNA): TGTACCAGCAGTTCGTATAGCAATCAGCCCCAGCATTTT.

This chain connects TRBV24-1 to TRBJ2-1, with 7 bases lining up with TRBD1. Per germline, CDR1 KGHDR and CDR2 SFDVKD. The CDR3 consists of 15 residues. The junction had 9 bases not matched to a gene; V was cut back by 3 bases and J by 8 bases. Here the CDR3 reads CATSDATGSLHEQFF. CDR3 nucleotide sequence: TGTGCCACCAGTGATGCGACAGGGTCACTGCATGAGCAGTTCTTC.

The V and J genes are TRBV3-1 (or the pseudogene TRBV3-2) and TRBJ2-7; 10 nucleotides agree with TRBD1. Germline V gene lookup returns CDR1 LGHDT and CDR2 YNNKEL (reference sequence). The CDR3 spans 16 residues. Trimming took 4 bases from V and 4 from J; bases not matched to a gene: 10. The CDR3 here is CASSRRQGANRYEQYF. The CDR3 DNA sequence: TGTGCCAGCAGCCGCCGACAGGGGGCTAATCGTTACGAGCAGTACTTC.

This clone was found once. The genes are TRBV7-9 and TRBJ1-4, with D uncertain. The CDR3 has 15 amino acids. Germline assignment: CDR1 SEHNR and CDR2 FQNEAQ (reference sequence). The germline V and J ends were trimmed by 2 bases and 0 bases, with 7 bases remaining between them. The CDR3 sequence is CASSLRTTTNEKLFF. The CDR3 DNA is TGTGCCAGCAGCTTACGAACTACAACTAATGAAAAACTGTTTTTT.

The rearrangement uses TRBV7-2 and TRBJ2-4; perhaps TRBD2 as D (6 bases). CDR1 SGHTA and CDR2 FQGNSA come from the germline V gene. The V and J ends lost 6 bases and 0 bases respectively, with 9 bases between them. The CDR3 totals 14 residues. The DNA of the CDR3 is TGTGCCAGCAGTCTAGCGCTAGCCAAAAACATTCAGTACTTC. This codes for CASSLALAKNIQYF.

This chain uses TRBV2 with TRBJ1-3; no definite D call. CDR1 is SNHLY and CDR2 is FYNNEI in the germline V gene. The CDR3 is made up of 14 amino acids. Trimming removed 4 bases from V and 2 bases from J, with 9 bases in between. The CDR3 region is CASSVTPTGNTIYF. CDR3 nucleotides: TGTGCCAGCAGTGTGACTCCTACTGGAAACACCATATATTTT.

The sample holds a few counts of this clone. Different DNA sequences within this sample yield the same CDR3. J is TRBJ2-3 and V is TRBV7-8; TRBD2 matches at 9 bases. J was trimmed by 0 bases and V by 1 base; bases with no gene match: 2. Germline V gives CDR1 SGHVS, CDR2 FQNEAQ. This CDR3 is built from 16 residues. CDR3 residues: CASSLGSGGSTDTQYF. The CDR3 DNA follows: TGTGCCAGCAGCTTAGGGAGCGGGGGGAGCACAGATACGCAGTATTTT.

The chain combines TRBV2 with TRBJ2-7; D uncertain. Germline CDR1 reads SNHLY; CDR2 reads FYNNEI. The CDR3 is made up of 14 amino acids. V was pared by 3 bases and J by 5 bases, with 14 bases between. This CDR3 reads CASSDSPERDEQYF. DNA of the CDR3: TGTGCCAGCAGTGATAGTCCGGAACGGGACGAGCAGTACTTC. Full variable domain (remainder filled in from reference TRBV2 and TRBJ2-7): EPEVTQTPSHQVTQMGQEVILRCVPISNHLYFYWYRQILGQKVEFLVSFYNNEISEKSEIFDDQFSVERPDGSNFTLKIRSTKLEDSAMYFCASSDSPERDEQYFGPGTRLTVT.

This clone has just one count. The genes are TRBV5-1 and TRBJ1-1; D remains unclear. Trimming cost V 2 bases and J 2 bases, with 13 bases left between them. From germline, CDR1 is SGHRS and CDR2 YFSETQ. CDR3 length: 15 amino acids. CDR3 protein: CASSLRVRDNTEAFF. The CDR3 DNA follows: TGCGCCAGCAGCTTAAGGGTGAGGGATAACACTGAAGCTTTCTTT.

V gene TRBV6-2 or TRBV6-3 combines with J gene TRBJ1-4, with 8 positions matching TRBD1. Germline assignment: CDR1 MNHEY and CDR2 SVGEGT. V shed 5 bases and J 7 bases; nucleotides not matched to a gene: 9. CDR3 length: 15 amino acids. The CDR3 bases are TGTGCCAGCAGTCCCCGGACAGGGAGAGGTGAAAAACTGTTTTTT. Translation: CASSPRTGRGEKLFF.